Below, 18 T cell receptor beta chains from the same sample are listed, as sequenced in a study of memory CD4+ T cells and cytomegalovirus serostatus (dated by TCRdb to between 2018 and 2020). Single viable CD3+CD4+CD8-CD45RO+ cells were sorted as memory CD4+ T cells on a FACSAria II. The library was made by the immunoSEQ multiplex PCR assay. TCRdb limited this immuneACCESS table to in-frame rearrangements with V and J called. A share of clones is missing; checked studies link under half to unresolved V genes, and the rest is unexplained. Recorded for this sample are 28,000 or so clones; around 76% of them occurred a single time. Around 1.1% of the sample goes to the ten largest clones. Sequences were obtained from memory CD4+ T cells from blood. The receptors here all came from an adult in good health and CMV-seronegative.

The CDR3 coding sequence is TGTGCCAGCAGTCCAGACAGTCACTATGGCTACACCTTC. The encoded protein is CASSPDSHYGYTF. J is TRBJ1-2 and V is TRBV9; D is possibly TRBD1 (5 bases). The V gene lost 5 bases and the J gene lost 3 bases, with 11 bases spanning the gap. CDR3 size: 13 residues. In germline, CDR1 is SGDLS, CDR2 YYNGEE. The whole variable domain, filled in from reference TRBV9 and TRBJ1-2, reads DSGVTQTPKHLITATGQRVTLRCSPRSGDLSVYWYQQSLDQGLQFLIQYYNGEERAKGNILERFSAQQFPDLHSELNLSSLELGDSALYFCASSPDSHYGYTFGSGTRLTVV.

The chain recombines TRBV25-1 with TRBJ1-2, with no clear D. The germline CDR1 and CDR2 sequences are MGHDK and SYGVNS. The CDR3 sequence is 16 residues long. V was trimmed by 1 base and J by 4 bases, leaving 16 bases between them. The CDR3 DNA sequence: TGTGCCAGCAGTGAATCGGGCCAGAGTTCCTTCTATGGCTACACCTTC. It codes for CASSESGQSSFYGYTF.

The genes are TRBV5-8 and TRBJ1-2, with TRBD1 matching 9 bases. The J segment lost 1 base and the V segment lost 6 bases, leaving 7 bases of the junction unmatched. Germline-derived CDR1 and CDR2 are SGHTS and YDEGEE. The CDR3 consists of 15 residues. Here the CDR3 reads CASTPLGQGNYGYTF. CDR3 in DNA: TGTGCCAGCACCCCTTTGGGACAGGGTAACTATGGCTACACCTTC.

This clone showed up just a few times. The chain recombines TRBV7-2 with TRBJ2-5; possibly TRBD2 for D (6 bases). CDR1 and CDR2 from the germline V gene are SGHTA and FQGNSA. V shed 5 bases and J shed 5 bases, with 15 bases lying between them. The length of the CDR3 is 14 residues. CDR3 coding DNA: TGTGCCAGCAGCGTTGGCACTAGCTTTGAGACCCAGTACTTC. Its protein is CASSVGTSFETQYF.

The sample holds a few counts of this clone. This chain connects TRBV28 to TRBJ1-5; no clear D gene. Germline V gene sequence: CDR1 MDHEN, CDR2 SYDVKM. The length of the CDR3 is 13 residues. Trimming left V 2 bases short and J 4 bases short, with 6 bases between. The CDR3 spells CASSLGENQPQHF. The CDR3 region has the DNA TGTGCCAGCAGTTTAGGGGAGAATCAGCCCCAGCATTTT.

V gene TRBV6-5 combines with J gene TRBJ1-2, with a possible D match to TRBD1 (6 bases). V dropped 6 bases and J dropped 4 bases, with 12 bases sitting between them. The CDR3 has 13 amino acids. From germline, CDR1 is MNHEY and CDR2 SVGAGI. The CDR3, as DNA: TGTGCCAGCAGAGGAACGGGGGCCTATGGCTACACCTTC. It codes for CASRGTGAYGYTF.

The chain recombines TRBV7-2 with TRBJ2-1; D may correspond to TRBD1 or TRBD2 (5 bases each). CDR1 and CDR2 from the germline V gene are SGHTA and FQGNSA. This CDR3 contains 11 residues. V lost 5 bases and J 9 bases, leaving 8 bases between the germline ends. The CDR3 DNA reads as TGTGCCAGCAGCCGGGACCTTGAGCAGTTCTTC. Translating gives CASSRDLEQFF. Using reference TRBV7-2 and TRBJ2-1 for the parts outside the CDR3, the full variable domain is GAGVSQSPSNKVTEKGKDVELRCDPISGHTALYWYRQSLGQGLEFLIYFQGNSAPDKSGLPSDRFSAERTGGSVSTLTIQRTQQEDSAVYLCASSRDLEQFFGPGTRLTVL.

The V gene is TRBV14, the J gene TRBJ2-5, with a possible D match to TRBD2 (6 bases). Germline V lookup: CDR1 SGHDN, CDR2 FVKESK. Trimming took off 3 bases at V and 3 bases at J, with 11 bases between the two ends. This CDR3 contains 14 residues. The chain's CDR3 is CASSQGGNKETQYF. DNA for the CDR3: TGTGCCAGCAGCCAGGGGGGAAATAAAGAGACCCAGTACTTC.

This chain connects TRBV5-1 to TRBJ2-4, with 9 bases lining up with TRBD1. In germline, CDR1 is SGHRS, CDR2 YFSETQ. The CDR3 has 14 amino acids. The V and J ends lost 4 bases and 6 bases, in that order; junction bases with no gene match: 5. The CDR3, as DNA: TGCGCCAGCAGCCCACCGGGACAGGGAAACATTCAGTACTTC. The encoded protein is CASSPPGQGNIQYF.

DNA of the CDR3: TGCGCCAGCAGCCTTGGTCTTGTCGGGGAGCTGTTTTTT. Translation gives CASSLGLVGELFF. The chain recombines TRBV5-1 with TRBJ2-2, with D uncertain. Trimming took off 4 bases at V and 7 bases at J, with 11 bases between the two ends. The CDR3 runs to 13 residues. Germline-derived CDR1 and CDR2 are SGHRS and YFSETQ.

This clone appeared a few times. V is TRBV29-1 and J is TRBJ1-1; D ambiguous. V was shortened by 4 bases and J by 2 bases, with 2 bases between the two germline ends. CDR1 SQVTM and CDR2 ANQGSEA come from the germline V gene. CDR3 length equals 10 residues. The CDR3 nucleotides read TGCAGCGTTGCTAACACTGAAGCTTTCTTT. Protein product: CSVANTEAFF.

This clone was picked up a small number of times. The rearrangement uses TRBV19 and TRBJ1-2; unclear D gene. Trimming took off 6 bases at V and 5 bases at J, with 19 bases between the two ends. This CDR3 has 15 residues. CDR1 and CDR2 (germline): LNHDA, SQIVND (reference sequence). The CDR3 region is CASSPDVNPRYGYTF. The CDR3 region has the DNA TGTGCCAGTAGCCCGGACGTTAACCCTAGGTATGGCTACACCTTC. The full variable domain, completed using reference TRBV19 and TRBJ1-2, is DGGITQSPKYLFRKEGQNVTLSCEQNLNHDAMYWYRQDPGQGLRLIYYSQIVNDFQKGDIAEGYSVSREKKESFPLTVTSAQKNPTAFYLCASSPDVNPRYGYTFGSGTRLTVV.

V and J are TRBV6-5 and TRBJ2-1; 7 bases align to TRBD2. Germline V CDR1 and CDR2: MNHEY, SVGAGI. The CDR3 has 14 residues. J gave up 6 bases and V 5 bases, and 7 bases lay outside the gene matches. The CDR3 loop is CASSTGWGGNEQFF. CDR3 nucleotides: TGTGCCAGCAGTACAGGATGGGGGGGCAATGAGCAGTTCTTC.

The gene calls are TRBV15 and TRBJ2-1; a possible D gene is TRBD1 (5 bases). Per the germline V gene, CDR1 is LNHNV and CDR2 is YYDKDF (reference sequence). The CDR3 is 21 residues long. Trimming removed 1 base from V and 0 bases from J, with 25 bases in between. CDR3 amino acids: CATSRVGQGKNSFSSYNEQFF. DNA for the CDR3: TGTGCCACCAGCAGAGTGGGGCAGGGCAAGAATTCTTTTAGCTCCTACAATGAGCAGTTCTTC.

V usage is TRBV2 and J usage is TRBJ1-2, with 7 bases matching TRBD1. V dropped 9 bases and J dropped 4; count of bases not matched to a gene: 11. This CDR3 is built from 14 residues. CDR1 and CDR2 (germline): SNHLY, FYNNEI. CDR3 in amino acids: CARITGTAFYGYTF. The CDR3, as DNA: TGTGCCAGAATTACCGGGACAGCCTTCTATGGCTACACCTTC.

Only a few counts were recorded for this clone. CDR3 sequence: CASSLGLVGTGELFF. As DNA, the CDR3 is TGTGCCAGCAGCTTGGGACTAGTTGGTACCGGGGAGCTGTTTTTT. The J gene is TRBJ2-2, the V gene TRBV5-6, with D maybe TRBD2 (6 bases). Germline V lookup: CDR1 SGHDT, CDR2 YYEEEE. The CDR3 contains 15 residues. Trimming took 0 bases from V and 5 from J, leaving 11 bases between them. The variable domain in full, completed from reference TRBV5-6 and TRBJ2-2, reads DAGVTQSPTHLIKTRGQQVTLRCSPKSGHDTVSWYQQALGQGPQFIFQYYEEEERQRGNFPDRFSGHQFPNYSSELNVNALLLGDSALYLCASSLGLVGTGELFFGEGSRLTVL.

This rearrangement joins TRBV19 to TRBJ1-5, with a tentative D call TRBD1 (5 bases). Looked up from germline, CDR1 is LNHDA and CDR2 is SQIVND (reference sequence). The CDR3 totals 13 residues. The germline V and J ends were trimmed by 10 bases and 6 bases, with 16 bases remaining between them. This chain's CDR3 is CATQPGGVQPQHF. In DNA form, the CDR3 reads TGTGCCACTCAACCGGGAGGGGTTCAGCCCCAGCATTTT.

The chain carries TRBV23-1 and TRBJ2-3; no clear D. TRBV23-1 is sorted into the ORF group, with uncertain function. The CDR3 consists of 18 residues. With 1 base removed from V and 2 bases from J, the gap between germline ends came to 19 bases. The CDR3 protein is CASSQLVMGRRNTDTQYF. The CDR3 DNA is TGCGCCAGCAGTCAATTAGTTATGGGCAGGAGAAACACAGATACGCAGTATTTT.